The 3 T cell receptor beta chains listed next were all sequenced from one sample in a study of PD-1 blockade in classical Hodgkin lymphoma. In every patient, relapse followed autologous stem cell transplantation, while exposure to brentuximab vedotin differed. TCRdb keeps only in-frame clones here, not all; method: immunoSEQ multiplex PCR. The table shows some 38,000 clones, with 76% occurring only once. This specimen consisted of peripheral blood mononuclear cells (PBMCs), obtained before the second cycle of nivolumab. These receptors all stem from a human donor with classical Hodgkin lymphoma.

V is TRBV5-8 and J is TRBJ2-3, with 15 bases matching TRBD2. After removal of 4 bases from V and 5 bases from J, the junction contained 5 bases not matched to a gene. The CDR3 is 16 amino acids. Per the germline V gene, CDR1 is SGHTS and CDR2 is YDEGEE. CDR3 protein: CASSPGTSGGLDTQYF. As DNA, the CDR3 is TGTGCCAGCAGCCCCGGGACTAGCGGGGGGCTAGATACGCAGTATTTT.

The chain carries TRBV5-1 and TRBJ1-3; the D is unclear. The germline V and J ends were trimmed by 2 bases and 0 bases, with 12 bases remaining between them. This CDR3 region has 16 residues. Germline CDR1 reads SGHRS; CDR2 reads YFSETQ. DNA for the CDR3: TGCGCCAGCAGCTTCAATCTAGGTGGCTCTGGAAACACCATATATTTT. Its protein product is CASSFNLGGSGNTIYF.

The V gene is TRBV30, the J gene TRBJ2-3; D uncertain. This CDR3 contains 12 residues. Trimming took off 3 bases at V and 4 bases at J, with 8 bases between the two ends. Per the germline V gene, CDR1 is GTSNPN and CDR2 is SVGIG (reference sequence). CDR3 region: CAWRGGADTQYF. The CDR3 DNA is TGTGCCTGGAGAGGCGGCGCAGATACGCAGTATTTT.